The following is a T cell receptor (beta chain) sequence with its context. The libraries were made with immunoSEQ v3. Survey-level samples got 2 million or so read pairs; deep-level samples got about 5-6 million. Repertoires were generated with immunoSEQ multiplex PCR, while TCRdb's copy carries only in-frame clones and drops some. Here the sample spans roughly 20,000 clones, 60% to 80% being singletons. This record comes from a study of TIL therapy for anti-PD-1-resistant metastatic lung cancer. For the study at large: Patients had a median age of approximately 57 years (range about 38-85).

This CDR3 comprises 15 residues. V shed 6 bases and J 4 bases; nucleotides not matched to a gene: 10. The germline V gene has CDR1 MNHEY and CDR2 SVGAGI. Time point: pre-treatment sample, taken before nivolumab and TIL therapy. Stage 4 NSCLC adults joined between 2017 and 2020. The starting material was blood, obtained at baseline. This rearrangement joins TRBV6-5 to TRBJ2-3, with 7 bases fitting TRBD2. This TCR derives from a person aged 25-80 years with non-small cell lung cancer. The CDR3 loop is CASRPRGSGADTQYF. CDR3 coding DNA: TGTGCCAGCAGGCCCCGAGGGAGCGGGGCAGATACGCAGTATTTT.